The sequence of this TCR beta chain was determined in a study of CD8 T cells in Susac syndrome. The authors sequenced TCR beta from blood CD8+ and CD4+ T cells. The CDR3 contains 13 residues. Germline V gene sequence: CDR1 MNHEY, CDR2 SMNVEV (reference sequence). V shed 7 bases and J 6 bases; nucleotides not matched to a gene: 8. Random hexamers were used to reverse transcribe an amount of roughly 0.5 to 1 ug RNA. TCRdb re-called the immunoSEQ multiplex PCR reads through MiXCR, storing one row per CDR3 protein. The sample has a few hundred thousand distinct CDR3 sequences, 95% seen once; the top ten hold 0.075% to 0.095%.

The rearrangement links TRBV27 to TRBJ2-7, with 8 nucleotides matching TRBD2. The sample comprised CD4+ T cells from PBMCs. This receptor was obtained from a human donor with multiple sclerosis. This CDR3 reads CASTTPGGGEQYF. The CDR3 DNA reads TGTGCCAGCACCACTCCCGGGGGGGGCGAGCAGTACTTC.